The sequence of this T cell receptor (beta chain) was determined in a study of pediatric ulcerative colitis. Study observations and caveats: No controls had the two rectal clonotypes shared by ulcerative colitis patients.

Some clones are missing from TCRdb's copy, which holds only in-frame ones; the method was immunoSEQ multiplex PCR. The table includes about 64,000 clones, 70% to 90% detected once. Germline CDR1 MGHRA, CDR2 YSYEKL. This CDR3 has 15 residues. Trimming cost V 1 base and J 3 bases; bases outside gene matches: 5. As for this clone: Its specificity is not known.

This rearrangement joins TRBV4-1 to TRBJ2-5, with 7 bases identical to TRBD2. The sequencing sample was made of blood. The TCR originated in a boy under 18 with severe ulcerative colitis. The CDR3 sequence: CASSQVASGEETQYF. The CDR3 bases are TGCGCCAGCAGCCAAGTGGCTAGCGGAGAAGAGACCCAGTACTTC.